The sequence of this TCR beta chain was determined in a study of patients and donors after allogeneic stem cell transplantation. V was cut by 1 base and J by 3 bases, with 10 bases left in between. This CDR3 comprises 15 residues. The germline V gene has CDR1 SGHVS and CDR2 FQNEAQ. One entry per CDR3 protein, called by TCRdb with MiXCR from the RT-PCR reads. The table records 190,000 or so distinct CDR3 sequences, around two fifths of them present only once. Sequenced input: blood, either unsorted or a sorted T cell fraction (not recorded which). The V call is TRBV7-8, the J call TRBJ1-5; D unclear. The TCR originated in a human donor who was either an allogeneic HSCT recipient or a stem cell or donor lymphocyte infusion donor (not recorded which). It is not recorded whose cells these are; they may come from a transplant donor. The CDR3 is CASSLEDRDNQPQHF. In DNA, the CDR3 is TGTGCCAGCAGCTTAGAAGACCGAGACAATCAGCCCCAGCATTTT.